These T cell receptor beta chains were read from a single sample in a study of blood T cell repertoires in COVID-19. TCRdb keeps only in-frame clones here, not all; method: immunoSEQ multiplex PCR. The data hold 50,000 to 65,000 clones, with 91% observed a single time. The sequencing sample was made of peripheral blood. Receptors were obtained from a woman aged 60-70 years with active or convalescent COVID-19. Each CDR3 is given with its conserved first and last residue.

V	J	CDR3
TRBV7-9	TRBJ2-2	CASSSKLTGELFF
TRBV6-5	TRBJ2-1	CASSYFSGGGNEQFF
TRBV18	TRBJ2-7	CASSPQTGGYEQYF
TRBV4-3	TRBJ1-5	CASSQTGEGNQPQHF
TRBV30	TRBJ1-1	CAWSGGAEAFF
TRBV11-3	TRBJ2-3	CASSLGDRGTDTQYF
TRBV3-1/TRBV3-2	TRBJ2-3	CASSFKRADTQYF
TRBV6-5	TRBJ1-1	CASRRYWTGAEAFF
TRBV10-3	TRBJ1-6	CAISGSGTEGSEPLHF
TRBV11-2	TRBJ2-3	CASSLGGNRLADTQYF
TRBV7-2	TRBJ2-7	CASSLASSEQYF
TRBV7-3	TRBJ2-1	CASSLRGSGSLIIPYNEQFF
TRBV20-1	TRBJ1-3	CSASAGGSGNTIYF
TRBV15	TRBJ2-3	CATSRAAGTSLGYF
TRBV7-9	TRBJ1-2	CASSLGGTGGRYGYTF
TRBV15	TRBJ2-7	CATSHDRSYEQYF
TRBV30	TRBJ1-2	CAWRHDRVDYGYTF
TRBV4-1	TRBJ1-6	CASSPGGGRSLNSPLHF
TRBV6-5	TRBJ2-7	CASSYESEQYF
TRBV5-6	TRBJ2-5	CASSLVGQGILQETQYF
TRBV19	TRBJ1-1	CASSITGVNTEAFF
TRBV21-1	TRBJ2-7	CASSNFQGGNAYEQYF